This T cell receptor (beta chain) was documented in a study of blood T cell repertoires in COVID-19. Seattle patients were enrolled while actively infected and followed longitudinally. V was pared by 4 bases and J by 4 bases, with 9 bases between. The CDR3 has 12 amino acids. Original methodology: For nucleated cells, counts were estimated from reference gene primer amplification. The repertoire was sequenced with immunoSEQ multiplex PCR; TCRdb's copy has only in-frame clones and lacks some. V and J calls and clone size follow that table, whereas D and trimming were derived from the DNA. The sample has about 240,000 clones; around 90% are singletons.

The sequence came from a young man with COVID-19, enrolled during active disease. V gene TRBV5-3 combines with J gene TRBJ2-7; D uncertain. TRBV5-3 is given ORF status, its function remaining uncertain. Sequencing was carried out using peripheral blood. The CDR3 nucleotides are TGTGCCAGAAGCACCGACACGTACGAGCAGTACTTC. Translation gives CARSTDTYEQYF.